The sequence of this TCR beta chain was determined in a study of shared clonotypes between healthy human individuals. Template for every sorted-subset replicate PCR totaled about 200 ng DNA, some 30,000 T cell genomes. Sequencing used immunoSEQ multiplex PCR; TCRdb keeps in-frame clones, though not all of them. Of 700,000 to 950,000 clones detected, approximately 96% appear once; the ten largest clones hold approximately 0.2%. In the naive CD8 group, cells lacked CD45RO and were positively selected for CCR7, so terminally differentiated effector memory CD45RA+ cells were left out. CDR3 length: 16 amino acids. Trimming removed 2 bases from V and 5 bases from J, with 18 bases in between. In germline, CDR1 is MGHRA, CDR2 YSYEKL.

The J gene is TRBJ1-1, the V gene TRBV4-1; D may be TRBD1 (6 bases). Input material: naive CD8+ T cells sorted from blood. The clonotype was recovered from a man aged 30-40 years in good health. The CDR3 nucleotides read TGCGCCAGCAGCCAAAGGTACAGGGAGGGGGGTACTGAAGCTTTCTTT. Amino acids: CASSQRYREGGTEAFF.